The next 18 T cell receptor beta chains were all read from a single sample in a study of T and B cells in COVID-19 patients. Each TRB amplification used roughly 240-550 ng of genomic DNA from blood. BIOMED2 TRB-A/B primer pools were used in multiplex TRB PCR. TCRdb called the multiplex PCR reads again in MiXCR, with one record for every CDR3 protein. In the table there are approximately 5,100 distinct CDR3 sequences, 27% of which are singletons. The sequenced sample consisted of blood. These receptors were taken from a human donor with active COVID-19.

This clonotype qualifies as medium-sized. This rearrangement joins TRBV6-5 to TRBJ1-6; weak D call: TRBD1 (6 bases). Per germline, CDR1 MNHEY and CDR2 SVGAGI. Trimming stripped 6 bases from V and 3 bases from J, with 12 bases between. There are 15 residues in the CDR3. The CDR3 region has the DNA TGTGCCAGCAGACTCGACAGGAACTATAATTCACCCCTCCACTTT. It translates to CASRLDRNYNSPLHF.

By sample fraction, this clonotype is medium-sized. This rearrangement joins TRBV30 to TRBJ2-6, with D perhaps matching TRBD1 (6 bases). Germline assignment: CDR1 GTSNPN and CDR2 SVGIG (reference sequence). The CDR3 is made up of 17 amino acids. Trimming pared 3 bases from V and 0 bases from J, leaving 15 bases between. The CDR3 coding sequence is TGTGCCTGGAGGGGTTACGACAGGAGCTCTGGGGCCAACGTCCTGACTTTC. Its translation is CAWRGYDRSSGANVLTF.

This rearrangement joins TRBV29-1 to TRBJ2-7; maybe TRBD2 (5 bases). Germline CDR1 is SQVTM and CDR2 is ANQGSEA. V was pared by 7 bases and J by 6 bases, with 10 bases between. There are 10 residues in the CDR3. CDR3 coding DNA: TGCAGCGGGGAGTGGGGCGAGCAGTACTTC. Amino acid sequence: CSGEWGEQYF.

By proportion, this clonotype is medium-sized. The J gene is TRBJ2-7, the V gene TRBV27; TRBD2 is a possible D gene (6 bases). Deletions cut 8 bases from V and 0 bases from J, with 20 bases between. The CDR3 length is 16 residues. Germline CDR1 MNHEY, CDR2 SMNVEV (reference sequence). In DNA, the CDR3 is TGTGCCAGCTGCCCGGACCAGCGGGCGAACTCCTACGAGCAGTACTTC. Translation: CASCPDQRANSYEQYF.

Turning to this clonotype: The junction departs from the called germline gene at one end, perhaps through a read error. As DNA, the CDR3 is TGCGCCAGCAGCGGAGGACAGGGTGCGGCTAATGAAAAACTGTTTTTT. Translating it yields CASSGGQGAANEKLFF. V gene TRBV5-6 combines with J gene TRBJ1-4; the match to TRBD1 covers 8 bases. This CDR3 is built from 16 residues. In germline, CDR1 is SGHDT, CDR2 YYEEEE. Full variable domain (remainder filled in from reference TRBV5-6 and TRBJ1-4): DAGVTQSPTHLIKTRGQQVTLRCSPKSGHDTVSWYQQALGQGPQFIFQYYEEEERQRGNFPDRFSGHQFPNYSSELNVNALLLGDSALYLCASSGGQGAANEKLFFGSGTQLSVL.

The table lists this clonotype with a few counts. The CDR3 coding sequence is TGTGCCAGCAGCCTGACGGGGAACACTGAAGCTTTCTTT. This translates into CASSLTGNTEAFF. This sequence joins TRBV7-6 and TRBJ1-1; no firm D call. V lost 5 bases and J lost 1, with 8 bases in between. Germline V gives CDR1 SGHVS, CDR2 FNYEAQ. There are 13 residues in the CDR3.

By proportion, this clonotype is medium-sized (0.01 to 0.1%). The CDR3 DNA reads as TGTGCCAGCAGTCCTCTCAGAGCACGCGAGCAGTACTTC. This sequence encodes CASSPLRAREQYF. The chain links TRBV13 to TRBJ2-7, with D unresolved. The germline gives CDR1 PRHDT, CDR2 FYEKMQ (reference sequence). The CDR3 loop spans 13 amino acids. V was clipped by 6 bases and J by 6 bases, with 15 bases between them.

V gene TRBV20-1 combines with J gene TRBJ2-4, with TRBD2 identical over 13 bases. V gave up 6 bases and J gave up 1 base; unmatched junction bases: 15. CDR3 length equals 19 residues. Germline CDR1 DFQATT, CDR2 SNEGSKA (reference sequence). The CDR3 DNA is TGCAGTGCCCCGCGGACTAGCGGGAGAGGGGGGGCGGCCAAAAACATTCAGTACTTC. Amino acid sequence: CSAPRTSGRGGAAKNIQYF.

This clonotype is medium-sized (0.01 to 0.1%) by share. V gene TRBV29-1 combines with J gene TRBJ1-2, with TRBD1 identical over 8 bases. The CDR3 totals 14 residues. Trimming cost V 5 bases and J 4 bases; bases outside gene matches: 9. Germline V lookup: CDR1 SQVTM, CDR2 ANQGSEA. The CDR3 sequence: CSVSGDRGTYGYTF. CDR3 sequence (DNA): TGCAGCGTTTCTGGAGACAGGGGAACCTATGGCTACACCTTC.

By sample share, this clonotype is medium-sized. The gene calls are TRBV5-6 and TRBJ2-1; D is perhaps TRBD1 (5 bases). The CDR3 length is 15 residues. With 6 bases removed from V and 3 bases from J, the gap between germline ends came to 16 bases. Germline values: CDR1 SGHDT, CDR2 YYEEEE. In DNA, the CDR3 is TGTGCCAGCACCTCAGGACGGACAATCTACAATGAGCAGTTCTTC. Its translation is CASTSGRTIYNEQFF.

This clonotype was counted between two and nine times. CDR3 loop: CASSRGSYEQYF. CDR3 bases: TGTGCCAGCAGTAGAGGCTCCTACGAGCAGTACTTC. The gene calls are TRBV6-5 and TRBJ2-7; D not resolved. The CDR3 length is 12 residues. Germline V CDR1 and CDR2: MNHEY, SVGAGI. V lost 5 bases, J lost 0 bases, and 5 bases lay in between.

This clonotype is categorized as medium-sized. V and J are TRBV29-1 and TRBJ2-7; 7 nucleotides match TRBD1. Unmatched junction bases numbered 4, after V lost 4 bases and J lost 4 bases. The CDR3 has 12 amino acids. CDR1 SQVTM and CDR2 ANQGSEA come from the germline V gene. The CDR3 is CSVVGGWYEQYF. In DNA form, the CDR3 reads TGCAGCGTTGTAGGGGGCTGGTACGAGCAGTACTTC.

This clonotype was detected only once. The genes are TRBV7-9 and TRBJ2-7, with D possibly matching TRBD2 (5 bases). CDR1 and CDR2 from the germline V gene are SEHNR and FQNEAQ (reference sequence). V was trimmed by 1 base and J by 9 bases, leaving 10 bases between them. The CDR3 is 12 amino acids. The CDR3 DNA reads as TGTGCCAGCAGCTTAGAGGGAGTAGGGCAGTACTTC. Its translation: CASSLEGVGQYF.

This clonotype appeared a few times. V is TRBV6-2 or TRBV6-3 and J is TRBJ2-7; 8 bases align to TRBD2. The germline gives CDR1 MNHEY, CDR2 SVGEGT. This CDR3 spans 15 amino acids. The V gene end was trimmed by 3 bases and the J gene end by 0 bases; junction bases not matched to a gene: 4. The CDR3 sequence: CASSYKGLVSYEQYF. In DNA, the CDR3 is TGTGCCAGCAGTTATAAGGGACTAGTCTCCTACGAGCAGTACTTC.

Only a few counts were recorded for this clonotype. The V and J genes are TRBV4-3 and TRBJ2-5, with D perhaps matching TRBD2 (5 bases). With 3 bases removed from V and 1 base from J, the gap between germline ends came to 12 bases. CDR1 and CDR2 (germline): LGHNA, YSLEER. The CDR3 consists of 15 residues. In nucleotides, the CDR3 is TGCGCCAGCAGCCAGGGGAGTAGGGCCCAAGAGACCCAGTACTTC. It encodes CASSQGSRAQETQYF.

Relative to its sample, this clonotype is medium-sized (0.01 to 0.1%). The chain carries TRBV27 and TRBJ1-4; possible D gene TRBD1, 5 bases. V dropped 2 bases and J dropped 5 bases, with 9 bases sitting between them. The CDR3 loop spans 14 amino acids. Germline assignment: CDR1 MNHEY and CDR2 SMNVEV (reference sequence). Here the CDR3 reads CASSLHRLNEKLFF. CDR3 DNA: TGTGCCAGCAGTTTACACAGGTTAAATGAAAAACTGTTTTTT.

Within the sample, this clonotype is medium-sized (0.01 to 0.1%). The chain carries TRBV5-6 and TRBJ2-1, with 11 bases that match TRBD2. The CDR3 consists of 19 residues. Germline V gene sequence: CDR1 SGHDT, CDR2 YYEEEE. V trimming: 3 bases; J trimming: 1 base; junction bases outside the gene matches: 12. CDR3 loop: CASSSYILLAGESYNEQFF. As DNA, the CDR3 is TGTGCCAGCAGCTCCTATATCTTACTAGCGGGGGAATCCTACAATGAGCAGTTCTTC.

The V gene is TRBV12-3 or TRBV12-4, the J gene TRBJ1-3; D gene ambiguous. Trimming took 4 bases from V and 1 from J, leaving 11 bases between them. The CDR3 covers 15 residues. This chain's CDR3 is CASSSTSISGNTIYF. CDR3 sequence (DNA): TGTGCCAGCAGTTCGACATCGATTTCTGGAAACACCATATATTTT.